Below, 10 T cell receptor beta chains from the same sample are listed, as sequenced in a study of blood T cell repertoires in COVID-19. Sequencing used immunoSEQ multiplex PCR; TCRdb keeps in-frame clones, though not all of them. The sample consists of about 48,000 clones, approximately 90% of them appearing once. Source material: peripheral blood. Every receptor here comes from a man in his 70s with acute or convalescent COVID-19.

The chain employs TRBV12-3 or TRBV12-4 and TRBJ1-2; 8 bases agree with TRBD1. The V and J ends lost 1 base and 14 bases, in that order; junction bases with no gene match: 9. This CDR3 comprises 13 residues. This CDR3 reads CASSLGGQGAGTF. The CDR3 region has the DNA TGTGCCAGCAGTTTAGGAGGGCAGGGGGCTGGAACCTTC.

The chain links TRBV7-8 to TRBJ1-1, with D tentatively TRBD1 (6 bases). The CDR3 has 14 amino acids. Germline CDR1 reads SGHVS; CDR2 reads FQNEAQ. V was cut by 5 bases and J by 3 bases, with 13 bases left in between. The CDR3 sequence is CASSTHKGDTEAFF. CDR3 in DNA: TGTGCCAGCAGCACCCACAAGGGGGACACTGAAGCTTTCTTT.

This sequence joins TRBV6-1 and TRBJ1-6; the D is unclear. CDR1 and CDR2 (germline): MNHNS, SASEGT. V lost 2 bases and J lost 4, with 9 bases in between. This CDR3 region has 15 residues. DNA of the CDR3: TGTGCCAGCAGTGAACTGGCAGTTTATAATTCACCCCTCCACTTT. Amino acid sequence: CASSELAVYNSPLHF.

The rearrangement joins TRBV6-4 to TRBJ1-4; a weak D match, TRBD1 (5 bases). The CDR3 contains 15 residues. Germline CDR1 is MRHNA and CDR2 is SNTAGT. The ends were cut back, 6 bases at V and 4 bases at J, with 15 bases in the middle. The DNA of the CDR3 is TGTGCCAGCAGAATACCGGGCAGGGTTAATGAAAAACTGTTTTTT. It specifies CASRIPGRVNEKLFF.

V gene TRBV15 combines with J gene TRBJ1-2, with D unclear. The V end lost 4 bases, the J end lost 4 bases, and 10 bases lay between the germline ends. Germline assignment: CDR1 LNHNV and CDR2 YYDKDF (reference sequence). This CDR3 has 13 amino acids. CDR3 sequence: CATSTDGSYGYTF. The CDR3 DNA reads as TGTGCCACCAGCACCGATGGGAGCTATGGCTACACCTTC.

The V call is TRBV6-5, the J call TRBJ1-2; D is uncertain. This CDR3 is 13 amino acids long. The V and J ends lost 8 bases and 3 bases respectively, with 13 bases between them. Germline V lookup: CDR1 MNHEY, CDR2 SVGAGI. DNA of the CDR3: TGTGCCAGCCAGAGAGGCAGAGACTATGGCTACACCTTC. It is translated as CASQRGRDYGYTF.

The chain uses TRBV9 and TRBJ2-2, with TRBD1 matching over 9 bases. The germline CDR1 and CDR2 sequences are SGDLS and YYNGEE. Losses at the gene ends were 0 bases for V and 6 bases for J; bases not matched to a gene: 6. The CDR3 runs 16 residues. CDR3 region: CASSVGGTGRAGELFF. The CDR3 DNA is TGTGCCAGCAGCGTAGGGGGGACAGGGCGAGCCGGGGAGCTGTTTTTT.

The chain combines TRBV14 with TRBJ2-3, with 8 bases aligning to TRBD1. CDR1 is SGHDN, CDR2 FVKESK, per germline. CDR3 length: 16 residues. Unmatched junction bases numbered 11, after V lost 4 bases and J lost 5 bases. The DNA for the CDR3 is TGTGCCAGCAGCCGTCCCCCGGGCAGGGGGCGAGATACGCAGTATTTT. Translated: CASSRPPGRGRDTQYF.

This clone was observed once. The V call is TRBV7-3, the J call TRBJ2-3, with no clear D. Trimming removed 2 bases from V and 6 bases from J, with 9 bases in between. CDR3 length equals 13 residues. The germline V gene has CDR1 SGHTA and CDR2 FQGTGA. For the CDR3, the DNA is TGTGCCAGCAGCTTAGGCCTTTTGGATACGCAGTATTTT. Its protein product is CASSLGLLDTQYF. Complete variable domain (other parts from reference TRBV7-3 and TRBJ2-3): GAGVSQTPSNKVTEKGKYVELRCDPISGHTALYWYRQSLGQGPEFLIYFQGTGAADDSGLPNDRFFAVRPEGSVSTLKIQRTERGDSAVYLCASSLGLLDTQYFGPGTRLTVL.

The DNA of the CDR3 is TGTGCCAGCAGCTTAGCCCACCAGGGCCCCTACGAGCAGTACTTC. Translating gives CASSLAHQGPYEQYF. The V call is TRBV13, the J call TRBJ2-7, with a tentative D call TRBD1 (5 bases). V was shortened by 1 base and J by 2 bases, with 12 bases between the two germline ends. Germline CDR1 is PRHDT and CDR2 is FYEKMQ (reference sequence). CDR3 length: 15 amino acids.